This T cell receptor beta chain stems from a study of blood T cells in healthy people across ages. The sample providers were healthy Caucasian people from Russia, aged roughly 6 to 100. Extractions gave at least 5.5 micrograms of total RNA per sample. Primers used in a second PCR of about 7 to 12 cycles were a sample-barcoded 5' primer and a J-beta primer mix. TCRdb ran MiXCR on the 5' RACE reads and lists one entry per CDR3 protein. This sample carries 1.5 million or so distinct CDR3 sequences, 42% of them seen once, and the ten largest clones take under 8%. V was shortened by 6 bases and J by 3 bases, with 14 bases between the two germline ends. In germline, CDR1 is MNHEY, CDR2 SVGAGI. The CDR3 length is 15 residues. General observations from the study: Naive CD4+ cells and diversity were both higher in long-lived donors than in aged donors.

A word on this clonotype: Antigen specificity is unknown.

This TCR derives from a woman aged 18-35 years in good health. The chain uses TRBV6-5 and TRBJ1-4; the D gene is possibly TRBD1 (5 bases). Sequenced: blood. The CDR3, as DNA: TGTGCCAGCAGGCAAAGGGGTTCGTCTAATGAAAAACTGTTTTTT. Translated, it gives CASRQRGSSNEKLFF.